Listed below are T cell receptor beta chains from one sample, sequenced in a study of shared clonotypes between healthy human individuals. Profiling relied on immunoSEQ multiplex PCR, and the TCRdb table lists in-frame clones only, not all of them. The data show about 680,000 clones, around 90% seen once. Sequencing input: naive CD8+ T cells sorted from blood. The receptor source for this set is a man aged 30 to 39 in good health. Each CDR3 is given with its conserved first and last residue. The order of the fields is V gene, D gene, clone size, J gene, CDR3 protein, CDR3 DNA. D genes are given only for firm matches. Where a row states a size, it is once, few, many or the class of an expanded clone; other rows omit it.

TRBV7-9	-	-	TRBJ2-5	CASSYLADRQETQYF	TGTGCCAGCAGCTACTTAGCGGACCGCCAAGAGACCCAGTACTTC
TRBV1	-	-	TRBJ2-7	CTSSPSPLGGVYEQYF	TGCACCAGCAGCCCCAGTCCCCTTGGCGGGGTCTACGAGCAGTACTTC
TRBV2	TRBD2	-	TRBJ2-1	CATSGGNHIAGALNEQFF	TGTGCCACCTCAGGGGGAAACCATATAGCGGGAGCTCTTAATGAGCAGTTCTTC
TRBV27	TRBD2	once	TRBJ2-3	CASSTLAGVTTDTQYF	TGTGCCAGCAGTACCCTAGCGGGAGTAACGACAGATACGCAGTATTTT
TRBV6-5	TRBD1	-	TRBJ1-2	CASTKNRGSDRGYTF	TGTGCCAGCACCAAGAACAGGGGCTCCGACCGTGGCTACACCTTC
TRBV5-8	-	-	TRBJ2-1	CASSPTLGTNEQFF	TGTGCCAGCAGCCCTACTCTAGGAACCAATGAGCAGTTCTTC
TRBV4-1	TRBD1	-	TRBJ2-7	CASSQYLFQGTGTYEQYF	TGCGCCAGCAGCCAATACCTCTTTCAGGGGACAGGGACCTACGAGCAGTACTTC
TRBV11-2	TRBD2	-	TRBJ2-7	CASSHYGLAGSHEQYF	TGTGCCAGCAGCCACTATGGACTAGCGGGATCTCACGAGCAGTACTTC
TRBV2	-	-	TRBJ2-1	CASRRAPEQFF	TGTGCCAGCAGACGGGCTCCAGAGCAGTTCTTC
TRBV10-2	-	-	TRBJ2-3	CASSESPTGRKPNEPQDTQYF	TGCGCCAGCAGTGAGTCACCAACCGGACGAAAGCCGAACGAACCACAGGATACGCAGTATTTT
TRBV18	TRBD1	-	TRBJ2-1	CASSPPGQDEPYYNEQFF	TGTGCCAGCTCACCTCCCGGACAGGACGAACCATACTACAATGAGCAGTTCTTC
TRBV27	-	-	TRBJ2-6	CASSSYNTSSGANVLTF	TGTGCCAGCAGTTCATATAACACAAGCTCTGGGGCCAACGTCCTGACTTTC
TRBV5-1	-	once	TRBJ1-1	CASSLWGVTEAFF	TGCGCCAGCAGCTTGTGGGGGGTTACTGAAGCTTTCTTT
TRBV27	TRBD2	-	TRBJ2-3	CASSPQREGHSTDTQYF	TGTGCCAGCAGCCCCCAGAGGGAGGGCCATTCCACAGATACGCAGTATTTT
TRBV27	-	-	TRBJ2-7	CASRDSPLHEQYF	TGTGCCAGCAGGGACTCGCCCCTCCACGAGCAGTACTTC
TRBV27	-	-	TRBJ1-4	CASSLWAGAEEEKLFF	TGTGCCAGCAGTTTATGGGCAGGGGCGGAGGAAGAAAAACTGTTTTTT
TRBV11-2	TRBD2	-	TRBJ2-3	CASSATSGSADTQYF	TGTGCCAGCAGCGCCACTAGCGGGAGTGCAGATACGCAGTATTTT
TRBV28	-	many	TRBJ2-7	CASSTGGGFNEQYF	TGTGCCAGCAGCACCGGAGGGGGGTTCAACGAGCAGTACTTC
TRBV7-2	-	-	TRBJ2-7	CASSLALGWTSYEQYF	TGTGCCAGCAGCTTAGCGCTCGGGTGGACATCCTACGAGCAGTACTTC
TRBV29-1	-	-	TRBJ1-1	CSVAPGNTEAFF	TGCAGCGTTGCCCCAGGGAACACTGAAGCTTTCTTT
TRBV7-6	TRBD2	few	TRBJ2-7	CASSLEASGSYEQYF	TGTGCCAGCAGCTTAGAAGCTAGCGGCTCCTACGAGCAGTACTTC
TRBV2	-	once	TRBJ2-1	CASNLDRYSYNEQFF	TGTGCCAGCAATCTGGACAGATACTCCTACAATGAGCAGTTCTTC
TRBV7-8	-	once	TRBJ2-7	CASRPGTLSYEQYF	TGTGCCAGTCGACCCGGGACACTTTCCTACGAGCAGTACTTC
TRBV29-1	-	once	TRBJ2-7	CSVEGYSFSASSYEQYF	TGCAGCGTTGAAGGGTACTCTTTTAGCGCGAGCTCCTACGAGCAGTACTTC
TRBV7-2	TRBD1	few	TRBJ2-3	CASSSTGLTDTQYF	TGTGCCAGCAGCTCGACAGGGTTAACAGATACGCAGTATTTT
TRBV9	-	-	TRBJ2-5	CASSVGEGLETQYF	TGTGCCAGCAGCGTAGGTGAGGGGCTAGAGACCCAGTACTTC
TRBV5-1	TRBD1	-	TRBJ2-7	CASSHRDRGPYEQYF	TGCGCCAGCAGCCACCGGGACAGGGGACCATACGAGCAGTACTTC
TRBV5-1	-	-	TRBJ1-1	CASSLVREGRTNTEAFF	TGCGCCAGCAGCTTGGTAAGGGAAGGGAGGACGAACACTGAAGCTTTCTTT
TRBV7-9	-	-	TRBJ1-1	CASSFRTVQAFF	TGTGCCAGCAGTTTCCGGACGGTTCAAGCTTTCTTT
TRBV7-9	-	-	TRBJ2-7	CASSLQGRPSYEQYF	TGTGCCAGCAGCTTACAGGGGCGTCCATCCTACGAGCAGTACTTC
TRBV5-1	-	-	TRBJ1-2	CASSPGTLYGYTF	TGCGCCAGCAGCCCGGGGACTCTCTATGGCTACACCTTC
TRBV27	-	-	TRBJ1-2	CASSLSARGGYTF	TGTGCCAGCAGTTTGAGTGCAAGGGGAGGCTACACCTTC
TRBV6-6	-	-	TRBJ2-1	CASTETPYNEQFF	TGTGCCAGCACCGAAACACCCTACAATGAGCAGTTCTTC
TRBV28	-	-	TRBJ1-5	CASSSPDSSNQPQHF	TGTGCCAGCAGTTCCCCGGACAGTAGCAATCAGCCCCAGCATTTT
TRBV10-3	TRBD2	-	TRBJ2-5	CAISDPGLARTQYF	TGTGCCATCAGTGACCCGGGACTAGCGCGGACCCAGTACTTC
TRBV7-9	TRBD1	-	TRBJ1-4	CASSIPTGGNEKLFF	TGTGCCAGCAGCATCCCGACAGGGGGTAATGAAAAACTGTTTTTT
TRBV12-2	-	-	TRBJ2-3	CASRFSEPRGGTQYF	TGTGCAAGTCGCTTTTCGGAACCCCGGGGAGGTACGCAGTATTTT
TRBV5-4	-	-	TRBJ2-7	CASSERFSYEQYF	TGTGCCAGTAGCGAACGCTTCTCCTACGAGCAGTACTTC
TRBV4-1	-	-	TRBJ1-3	CASSQAEGSGNTIYF	TGCGCCAGCAGCCAAGCTGAGGGCTCTGGAAACACCATATATTTT
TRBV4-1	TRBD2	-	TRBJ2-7	CASSQNLAGAYEQYF	TGCGCCAGCAGCCAAAATCTAGCGGGAGCCTACGAGCAGTACTTC
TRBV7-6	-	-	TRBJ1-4	CASSDMIGGGNEKLFF	TGTGCCAGCAGCGACATGATTGGGGGGGGTAATGAAAAACTGTTTTTT
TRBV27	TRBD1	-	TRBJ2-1	CASSLSRIRDRGDEQFF	TGTGCCAGCAGTTTATCCCGAATTCGGGACAGGGGGGATGAGCAGTTCTTC
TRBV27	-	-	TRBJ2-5	CASKPGPLLLETQYF	TGTGCCAGCAAGCCCGGACCGCTCTTATTAGAGACCCAGTACTTC
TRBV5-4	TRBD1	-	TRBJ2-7	CASKPGQGAYEQYF	TGTGCCAGCAAACCGGGACAGGGGGCGTACGAGCAGTACTTC
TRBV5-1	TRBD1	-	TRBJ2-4	CASSVPGQANIQYF	TGCGCCAGCAGCGTACCGGGACAGGCAAACATTCAGTACTTC
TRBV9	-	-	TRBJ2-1	CASSANSYNEQFF	TGTGCCAGCAGTGCGAACTCCTACAATGAGCAGTTCTTC
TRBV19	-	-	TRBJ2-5	CASSSSMRGLPGQETQYF	TGTGCCAGTAGTTCGTCCATGCGTGGTCTTCCGGGACAAGAGACCCAGTACTTC
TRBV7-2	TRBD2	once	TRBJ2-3	CASSLELAAYTDTQYF	TGTGCCAGCAGCTTAGAGCTAGCGGCCTACACAGATACGCAGTATTTT
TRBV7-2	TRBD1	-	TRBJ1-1	CASSPGTGGSNTEAFF	TGTGCCAGCAGCCCCGGGACAGGGGGCTCGAACACTGAAGCTTTCTTT
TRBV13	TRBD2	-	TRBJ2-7	CASSLGLAGNYEQYF	TGTGCCAGCAGCTTAGGACTAGCGGGGAACTACGAGCAGTACTTC
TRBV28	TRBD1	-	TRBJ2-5	CASSSTGLYVETQYF	TGTGCCAGCAGTTCGACAGGGTTATACGTGGAGACCCAGTACTTC
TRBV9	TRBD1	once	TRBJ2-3	CASSVNRGTDTQYF	TGTGCCAGCAGCGTAAACAGGGGGACAGATACGCAGTATTTT
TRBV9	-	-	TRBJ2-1	CASSVVGVNEQFF	TGTGCCAGCAGCGTAGTTGGTGTCAATGAGCAGTTCTTC
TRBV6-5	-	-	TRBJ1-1	CASSYGAGNTEAFF	TGTGCCAGCAGTTACGGGGCAGGCAACACTGAAGCTTTCTTT
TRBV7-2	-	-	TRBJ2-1	CASSLGLGAYNEQFF	TGTGCCAGCAGCTTGGGACTCGGCGCTTACAATGAGCAGTTCTTC
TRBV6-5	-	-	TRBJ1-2	CASSYSRPGNYGYTF	TGTGCCAGCAGTTACTCGCGGCCAGGGAACTATGGCTACACCTTC
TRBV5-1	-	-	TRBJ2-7	CASSLEDSHYEQYF	TGCGCCAGCAGCTTGGAGGACAGTCACTACGAGCAGTACTTC
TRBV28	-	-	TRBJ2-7	CASSTGWYEQYF	TGTGCCAGCAGTACGGGGTGGTACGAGCAGTACTTC
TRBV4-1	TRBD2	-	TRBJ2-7	CASSQDRLGGSRSEQYF	TGCGCCAGCAGCCAAGATAGGCTGGGCGGGAGTAGGTCCGAGCAGTACTTC